The present entry profiles one T cell receptor beta chain with its context. The antigen remains unidentified. There were TCR beta CDR3 regions amplified from RNA transcripts. The primer set for the first-round RT-PCR of the TCR CDR3 was HTBI. Using its own MiXCR run on the multiplex PCR reads, TCRdb lists one record per CDR3 protein. The sample comprises more than 150,000 distinct CDR3 sequences, about 17% of which are singletons, and roughly 32% rests with the top ten. The data were taken from a study of T cells in Graves' hyperthyroidism and ophthalmopathy. Overall study: At the time of initial diagnosis and before any treatment, peripheral blood was collected. Overall study results and limits: The majority of expanded thyroid clonotypes above 0.001 also appeared in blood.

CDR3 size: 15 residues. CDR1 and CDR2 (germline): LNHDA, SQIVND (reference sequence). V gave up 11 bases and J gave up 0 bases, with 14 bases separating them. Thyroid ultrasound, orbital computed tomography, clinical symptoms, and serum thyroxine and TRAb underpinned diagnoses. The PBMCs were taken from about 9.7 ml of fresh peripheral blood. The clonotype originates from a woman in her 50s with Graves' hyperthyroidism. Sample: blood. The chain links TRBV19 to TRBJ2-6; D uncertain. CDR3 DNA: TGTGCCGCCTCCATGGGCGCCTCTGGGGCCAACGTCCTGACTTTC. Protein sequence: CAASMGASGANVLTF.